The 14 T cell receptor beta chains listed next were all sequenced from one sample in a study of T cell changes during pregnancy in multiple sclerosis. The protocol was immunoSEQ multiplex PCR, while the TCRdb copy is restricted to in-frame clones and leaves out a portion. The repertoire holds 130,000 or so clones, approximately 93% seen once, with roughly 6% in the top ten. Sequenced material: peripheral blood, taken before pregnancy. The receptors here all came from a female donor with multiple sclerosis, enrolled in a pregnancy study.

The chain recombines TRBV5-6 with TRBJ2-2; a possible D gene is TRBD1 (6 bases). Trimming removed 1 base from V and 6 bases from J, with 13 bases in between. The germline gives CDR1 SGHDT, CDR2 YYEEEE. CDR3 length equals 15 residues. The CDR3 DNA follows: TGTGCCAGCAGCTTGTCGGACAGCCGACCCGGGGAGCTGTTTTTT. It yields the protein CASSLSDSRPGELFF.

This chain joins TRBV7-9 and TRBJ2-1; D may be TRBD2 (6 bases). V was clipped by 6 bases and J by 12 bases, with 21 bases between them. Germline V gene data show CDR1 as SEHNR and CDR2 as FQNEAQ (reference sequence). The CDR3 sequence is 14 residues long. For the CDR3, the DNA is TGTGCCAGCAGTCCCGGGACTCAGGCCCAAGGGCAGTTCTTC. Its translation is CASSPGTQAQGQFF.

This clone was observed a single time. The rearrangement uses TRBV2 and TRBJ1-4; 7 bases agree with TRBD1. The CDR3 totals 14 residues. With V trimmed by 10 bases and J by 3 bases, 8 bases remained unmatched. Germline loops: CDR1 SNHLY, CDR2 FYNNEI. CDR3 sequence (DNA): TGTGCCACTATTAACAGGGGACCTAATGAAAAACTGTTTTTT. Translating it yields CATINRGPNEKLFF. Full variable domain (remainder filled in from reference TRBV2 and TRBJ1-4): EPEVTQTPSHQVTQMGQEVILRCVPISNHLYFYWYRQILGQKVEFLVSFYNNEISEKSEIFDDQFSVERPDGSNFTLKIRSTKLEDSAMYFCATINRGPNEKLFFGSGTQLSVL.

J is TRBJ2-7 and V is TRBV7-2; no clear D. The ends were cut back, 3 bases at V and 0 bases at J, with 3 bases in the middle. This CDR3 has 12 residues. The germline CDR1 and CDR2 sequences are SGHTA and FQGNSA. The CDR3, as DNA: TGTGCCAGCAGCTTCCGCTCCTACGAGCAGTACTTC. Its translation: CASSFRSYEQYF.

This clone was seen a few times. The V and J genes are TRBV30 and TRBJ1-1; D perhaps matches TRBD1 (5 bases). The ends were cut back, 3 bases at V and 2 bases at J, with 13 bases in the middle. The length of the CDR3 is 14 residues. Germline values: CDR1 GTSNPN, CDR2 SVGIG (reference sequence). This CDR3 is CAWRKGDRNTEAFF. CDR3 DNA: TGTGCCTGGAGAAAAGGTGACAGAAACACTGAAGCTTTCTTT.

This clone was observed a single time. The V call is TRBV20-1, the J call TRBJ2-1; D is possibly TRBD2 (6 bases). CDR1 and CDR2 (germline): DFQATT, SNEGSKA (reference sequence). Trimming cost V 5 bases and J 9 bases, with 11 bases left between them. This CDR3 is 11 amino acids long. The CDR3 reads CSASTGGEQFF. Written as DNA, the CDR3 is TGCAGTGCTTCCACCGGGGGTGAGCAGTTCTTC.

This chain joins TRBV19 and TRBJ1-2, with D unresolved. Trimming pared 7 bases from V and 4 bases from J, leaving 10 bases between. Per germline, CDR1 LNHDA and CDR2 SQIVND (reference sequence). The CDR3 has 12 amino acids. CDR3 in DNA: TGTGCCAGTATGGGCCAAACCTATGGCTACACCTTC. It codes for CASMGQTYGYTF.

The chain is built from TRBV6-6 and TRBJ1-3, with 7 bases fitting TRBD1. V shed 4 bases, J shed 2 bases, and the junction held 2 bases outside the gene matches. The CDR3 is 14 amino acids. CDR1 and CDR2 (germline): MNHNY, SVGAGI (reference sequence). CDR3 sequence reads: CASSSGQAGNTIYF. The CDR3 DNA is TGTGCCAGCAGTTCCGGACAGGCTGGAAACACCATATATTTT.

The J gene is TRBJ2-5, the V gene TRBV7-3, with TRBD2 matching 9 bases. Trimming at V came to 5 bases and at J to 4 bases, leaving 8 bases not matched to a gene. This CDR3 is built from 15 residues. Germline lookup yields CDR1 SGHTA and CDR2 FQGTGA. In nucleotides, the CDR3 is TGTGCCAGCAGCAGGACTAGCGCCTCTGGAGAGACCCAGTACTTC. Translation: CASSRTSASGETQYF.

In this sample, this clone turned up once. The chain combines TRBV5-4 with TRBJ2-7, with D possibly matching TRBD2 (6 bases). The CDR3 has 15 amino acids. The V end was cut by 1 base, the J end by 2 bases, with 13 bases between. Looked up from germline, CDR1 is SGHNT and CDR2 is YYREEE (reference sequence). This CDR3 reads CASSLYGSPAYEQYF. CDR3 coding DNA: TGTGCCAGCAGCTTGTACGGGAGCCCTGCCTACGAGCAGTACTTC.

The chain combines TRBV6-5 with TRBJ2-7; 7 bases are shared with TRBD1. The V gene's germline CDR1 is MNHEY and CDR2 SVGAGI. The CDR3 spans 13 residues. Trimming took 6 bases from V and 2 from J; bases not matched to a gene: 4. The CDR3 is CASSTGQPYEQYF. DNA for the CDR3: TGTGCCAGCAGCACGGGACAGCCCTACGAGCAGTACTTC.

The chain uses TRBV4-2 and TRBJ2-7; TRBD2 matches at 10 bases. The junction had 7 bases not matched to a gene; V was cut back by 0 bases and J by 2 bases. Germline V lookup: CDR1 LGHNA, CDR2 YNFKEQ. This CDR3 region has 17 residues. CDR3 sequence (DNA): TGTGCCAGCAGCCAAGATTTGCGGACTAGCGGTACCTACGAGCAGTACTTC. It translates to CASSQDLRTSGTYEQYF.

The rearrangement joins TRBV7-8 to TRBJ2-7, with a tentative D call TRBD2 (6 bases). CDR1 is SGHVS, CDR2 FQNEAQ, per germline. Trimming left V 1 base short and J 4 bases short, with 8 bases between. The CDR3 contains 13 residues. The CDR3: CASSLGLGYEQYF. CDR3 coding DNA: TGTGCCAGCAGCTTAGGACTAGGGTACGAGCAGTACTTC.

The chain couples TRBV27 to TRBJ1-5; D is undetermined. The CDR3 spans 15 residues. V was clipped by 5 bases and J by 2 bases, with 13 bases between them. Per the germline V gene, CDR1 is MNHEY and CDR2 is SMNVEV (reference sequence). This CDR3 is CASSPRVGGNQPQHF. CDR3 sequence (DNA): TGTGCCAGCAGTCCGAGGGTAGGTGGCAATCAGCCCCAGCATTTT.